Below, 20 T cell receptor beta chains from the same sample are listed, as sequenced in a study of Tregs in tolerant kidney transplant recipients. The repertoire was sequenced with immunoSEQ multiplex PCR; TCRdb's copy has only in-frame clones and lacks some. The sample shows fewer than 20,000 clones, around 82% of them seen only once. The sample comprised Tregs from blood. These TCRs come from a human donor in good health.

This chain connects TRBV21-1 to TRBJ2-7; the table's D call, TRBD2, was not checked against the DNA. TRBV21-1 is a listed pseudogene. The CDR3 covers 16 residues. The CDR3 nucleotides are TGTGCCAGCAGCTATGCTGGGGAGGAGAGAACCTACGAGCAGTACTTC. Protein sequence: CASSYAGEERTYEQYF.

The chain uses TRBV12-5 and TRBJ2-2; D may match TRBD1 or TRBD2 (6 bases each). V was pared by 2 bases and J by 4 bases, with 11 bases between. Germline CDR1 LGHNT, CDR2 FRNRAP. This CDR3 is 15 amino acids long. DNA of the CDR3: TGTGCTAGTGGTTTGCTTCCGGGGGCCACCGGGGAGCTGTTTTTT. Protein product: CASGLLPGATGELFF.

This chain joins TRBV6-1 and TRBJ2-1, with D perhaps matching TRBD2 (7 bases). Trimming shortened V by 10 bases and J by 13 bases, and 20 bases separated the two germline ends. Per the germline V gene, CDR1 is MNHNS and CDR2 is SASEGT. This CDR3 has 12 amino acids. CDR3 DNA sequence: TGTGCCAACCGGGGGCGAGGGGGGGCCCAGTTCTTC. Amino acids: CANRGRGGAQFF.

The rearrangement uses TRBV19 and TRBJ1-4, with 7 bases identical to TRBD1. V dropped 5 bases and J dropped 4; count of bases not matched to a gene: 10. This CDR3 region has 16 residues. Germline CDR1 reads LNHDA; CDR2 reads SQIVND (reference sequence). The CDR3 region is CASSPGRPGGNEKLFF. CDR3 nucleotides: TGTGCCAGTAGTCCGGGACGACCAGGGGGTAATGAAAAACTGTTTTTT. The entire variable domain, with the rest obtained from reference TRBV19 and TRBJ1-4, is as follows: DGGITQSPKYLFRKEGQNVTLSCEQNLNHDAMYWYRQDPGQGLRLIYYSQIVNDFQKGDIAEGYSVSREKKESFPLTVTSAQKNPTAFYLCASSPGRPGGNEKLFFGSGTQLSVL.

This clone was found a few times. V and J are TRBV7-8 and TRBJ2-5, with D unclear. CDR3 size: 13 residues. V lost 3 bases, J lost 1 base, and 6 bases lay in between. CDR1 and CDR2 (germline): SGHVS, FQNEAQ. CDR3 in DNA: TGTGCCAGCAGCTTGGGTTCCCAAGAGACCCAGTACTTC. This sequence encodes CASSLGSQETQYF.

V usage is TRBV4-2 and J usage is TRBJ2-1; the D gene is possibly TRBD2 (5 bases). The V gene's germline CDR1 is LGHNA and CDR2 YNFKEQ. The ends were cut back, 1 base at V and 6 bases at J, with 22 bases in the middle. CDR3 length: 18 amino acids. CDR3 in amino acids: CASSQGASGSLSANEQFF. CDR3 sequence (DNA): TGTGCCAGCAGCCAAGGGGCCAGCGGAAGTCTCTCGGCCAATGAGCAGTTCTTC.

This rearrangement joins TRBV10-1 to TRBJ2-6; possible D gene TRBD1, 5 bases. There are 17 residues in the CDR3. Trimming pared 6 bases from V and 0 bases from J, leaving 15 bases between. Germline assignment: CDR1 WNHNN and CDR2 SYGVQD (reference sequence). The CDR3 nucleotides are TGCGCCAGCAGCCGAGCGTTGGGGCCCTCTGGGGCCAACGTCCTGACTTTC. Amino acids: CASSRALGPSGANVLTF.

The sample holds a few counts of this clone. V and J are TRBV6-6 and TRBJ1-1; D gene uncertain. The CDR3 runs to 12 residues. CDR1 and CDR2 (germline): MNHNY, SVGAGI (reference sequence). V was shortened by 2 bases and J by 6 bases, with 7 bases between the two germline ends. The CDR3 is CASSYVGSEAFF. The CDR3 nucleotides read TGTGCCAGCAGTTACGTGGGGTCTGAAGCTTTCTTT.

This chain uses TRBV18 with TRBJ2-3; TRBD1 agrees at 9 bases. The CDR3 totals 16 residues. Per the germline V gene, CDR1 is KGHSH and CDR2 is LQKENI. The ends lost 2 bases at V and 2 bases at J; junction bases unmatched: 5. This chain's CDR3 is CASSPGDREVTDTQYF. The CDR3 DNA reads as TGTGCCAGCTCACCAGGGGACAGGGAAGTCACAGATACGCAGTATTTT.

The rearrangement links TRBV7-9 to TRBJ1-3; D is uncertain. Germline values: CDR1 SEHNR, CDR2 FQNEAQ (reference sequence). This CDR3 has 16 residues. V dropped 4 bases and J dropped 0 bases, with 13 bases sitting between them. In DNA form, the CDR3 reads TGTGCCAGCAGCTCAACTAGGCAGAGCTCTGGAAACACCATATATTTT. Amino acid sequence: CASSSTRQSSGNTIYF.

V gene TRBV11-3 combines with J gene TRBJ2-7; weak D call: TRBD1 (5 bases). Germline CDR1 and CDR2: SGHNT and YENEEA. V lost 1 base and J lost 4, with 11 bases in between. This CDR3 has 14 amino acids. This CDR3 is CASSLGGHLYEQYF. CDR3 DNA: TGTGCCAGCAGCTTAGGAGGACACCTATACGAGCAGTACTTC.

This chain links TRBV19 with TRBJ2-7; TRBD2 aligns across 8 bases. CDR3 length: 12 amino acids. The V gene's germline CDR1 is LNHDA and CDR2 SQIVND (reference sequence). Trimming took 4 bases from V and 4 from J; bases not matched to a gene: 0. The DNA for the CDR3 is TGTGCCAGTAGTAGCGGGAGGTACGAGCAGTACTTC. Its protein is CASSSGRYEQYF. Using reference TRBV19 and TRBJ2-7 for the parts outside the CDR3, the full variable domain is DGGITQSPKYLFRKEGQNVTLSCEQNLNHDAMYWYRQDPGQGLRLIYYSQIVNDFQKGDIAEGYSVSREKKESFPLTVTSAQKNPTAFYLCASSSGRYEQYFGPGTRLTVT.

This clone has only a few counts. V gene TRBV29-1 combines with J gene TRBJ2-1; the match to TRBD2 covers 7 bases. CDR3 length: 15 amino acids. Germline CDR1 reads SQVTM; CDR2 reads ANQGSEA. The V segment lost 6 bases and the J segment 0 bases; nucleotides outside the gene matches: 8. CDR3 in DNA: TGCAGCGTCCTAGGAGCGGGGTTCTCCTACAATGAGCAGTTCTTC. It is translated as CSVLGAGFSYNEQFF.

The chain links TRBV19 to TRBJ1-1, with TRBD1 identical over 7 bases. This CDR3 is built from 14 residues. The V gene end was trimmed by 5 bases and the J gene end by 5 bases; junction bases not matched to a gene: 8. Germline CDR1 and CDR2: LNHDA and SQIVND (reference sequence). The CDR3 reads CASSPTGSRTEAFF. Written as DNA, the CDR3 is TGTGCCAGTAGTCCGACAGGGTCGCGGACTGAAGCTTTCTTT. The whole variable domain, filled in from reference TRBV19 and TRBJ1-1, reads DGGITQSPKYLFRKEGQNVTLSCEQNLNHDAMYWYRQDPGQGLRLIYYSQIVNDFQKGDIAEGYSVSREKKESFPLTVTSAQKNPTAFYLCASSPTGSRTEAFFGQGTRLTVV.

The V call is TRBV6-5, the J call TRBJ1-4, with 7 bases aligning to TRBD1. J gave up 7 bases and V 7 bases, and 6 bases lay outside the gene matches. The CDR3 sequence is 13 residues long. Looked up from germline, CDR1 is MNHEY and CDR2 is SVGAGI. In nucleotides, the CDR3 is TGTGCCAGCACCCGACAGGGTGGTGAAAAACTGTTTTTT. Translating gives CASTRQGGEKLFF.

The chain recombines TRBV2 with TRBJ1-5, with D maybe TRBD1 (5 bases). The V gene's germline CDR1 is SNHLY and CDR2 FYNNEI. Trimming took off 4 bases at V and 0 bases at J, with 13 bases between the two ends. The CDR3 length is 16 residues. The CDR3 region is CASSATGPYSNQPQHF. The CDR3 coding sequence is TGTGCCAGCAGTGCGACGGGACCCTATAGCAATCAGCCCCAGCATTTT.

The V call is TRBV11-3, the J call TRBJ2-3; D may be TRBD2 (6 bases). Between the trimmed V and J ends, which lost 1 base and 4 bases, there was a span of 12 bases. The V gene's germline CDR1 is SGHNT and CDR2 YENEEA. This CDR3 comprises 15 residues. The CDR3 nucleotides read TGTGCCAGCAGCTTAGTTGCGGGACCGGCAGATACGCAGTATTTT. It translates to CASSLVAGPADTQYF.

On this clone itself: Other DNA sequences in the sample encode the same CDR3. V usage is TRBV6-1 and J usage is TRBJ1-5; 7 nucleotides agree with TRBD1. After removal of 10 bases from V and 7 bases from J, the junction contained 13 bases not matched to a gene. Germline loops: CDR1 MNHNS, CDR2 SASEGT. The CDR3 extends over 14 amino acids. The CDR3 is CATLMYRGEQPQHF. Written as DNA, the CDR3 is TGTGCCACCTTGATGTACAGGGGCGAGCAGCCCCAGCATTTT.

The chain carries TRBV6-6 and TRBJ1-1; tentative D call: TRBD1 (6 bases). This CDR3 has 13 amino acids. The V end was cut by 10 bases, the J end by 1 base, with 13 bases between. Germline CDR1 and CDR2: MNHNY and SVGAGI (reference sequence). As DNA, the CDR3 is TGTGCCACCCGACAGGCCACGAACACTGAAGCTTTCTTT. Protein: CATRQATNTEAFF.

The chain couples TRBV18 to TRBJ2-1, with 12 bases aligning to TRBD2. Germline V gene data show CDR1 as KGHSH and CDR2 as LQKENI. CDR3 size: 15 residues. The J segment lost 7 bases and the V segment lost 7 bases, leaving 8 bases of the junction unmatched. The CDR3 nucleotides are TGTGCCAGCTACAAGGGACTAGCGGGTTTTAATGAGCAGTTCTTC. Its translation is CASYKGLAGFNEQFF. Using reference TRBV18 and TRBJ2-1 for the parts outside the CDR3, the full variable domain is NAGVMQNPRHLVRRRGQEARLRCSPMKGHSHVYWYRQLPEEGLKFMVYLQKENIIDESGMPKERFSAEFPKEGPSILRIQQVVRGDSAAYFCASYKGLAGFNEQFFGPGTRLTVL.